This T cell receptor beta chain stems from a study of blood T cell repertoires in COVID-19. Study-wide context: Samples taken during acute and convalescent COVID-19 were collected in the United States, Italy and Spain.

Produced via immunoSEQ multiplex PCR; TCRdb's table is partial and in-frame only. This table holds approximately 390,000 clones, more than 70% found once. Germline assignment: CDR1 SNHLY and CDR2 FYNNEI. CDR3 size: 15 residues. The V and J ends lost 6 bases and 0 bases respectively, with 11 bases between them. J is TRBJ1-4 and V is TRBV2; D is perhaps TRBD1 (5 bases). Sequenced input: peripheral blood. This TCR came from a woman aged 55 to 70 with COVID-19, enrolled during active disease. The CDR3 sequence: CASRPQGATNEKLFF. The DNA for the CDR3 is TGTGCCAGCAGACCCCAGGGTGCAACTAATGAAAAACTGTTTTTT.